Below are 20 T cell receptor beta chains sequenced from a single sample in a study of shared clonotypes between healthy human individuals. CD8 cells regarded as naive lacked CD45RO, were positively chosen for CCR7, and omitted terminally differentiated effector memory CD45RA+ cells. The data were produced by immunoSEQ multiplex PCR, yet TCRdb's version contains in-frame clones alone and is incomplete. The data contain roughly 590,000 clones, about 95% of them singletons. The material sequenced was naive CD8+ T cells sorted from blood. These receptors all stem from a young woman in good health.

The chain joins TRBV29-1 to TRBJ2-1; 9 positions match TRBD2. Germline CDR1 and CDR2: SQVTM and ANQGSEA. Trimming took 8 bases from V and 5 from J; bases not matched to a gene: 10. The CDR3 contains 14 residues. CDR3 in DNA: TGCAGCATTCCAGCGGGAGGTACCAACAATGAGCAGTTCTTC. This translates into CSIPAGGTNNEQFF.

The V call is TRBV7-9, the J call TRBJ2-7; D may be TRBD1 (6 bases). The CDR3 spans 15 residues. CDR1 and CDR2 (germline): SEHNR, FQNEAQ (reference sequence). V lost 4 bases and J 4 bases, leaving 17 bases between the germline ends. This CDR3 is CASSSYREASYEQYF. As DNA, the CDR3 is TGTGCCAGCAGCTCCTACAGGGAAGCGTCTTACGAGCAGTACTTC.

This clone was seen just once. The rearrangement links TRBV4-1 to TRBJ2-3; 14 bases map to TRBD2. This CDR3 has 16 amino acids. The V gene end was trimmed by 3 bases and the J gene end by 1 base; junction bases not matched to a gene: 0. CDR1 MGHRA and CDR2 YSYEKL come from the germline V gene. The CDR3: CASSQGLAGGTDTQYF. The CDR3 bases are TGCGCCAGCAGCCAGGGACTAGCGGGGGGCACAGATACGCAGTATTTT.

Regarding this clone: Distinct nucleotide sequences in the sample also encode this CDR3. The CDR3 bases are TGTGCCAGTAGTCCAGGGGGCGGCTACGAGCAGTACTTC. Its protein product is CASSPGGGYEQYF. The chain has TRBV19 and TRBJ2-7, with 8 bases aligning to TRBD1. This CDR3 has 13 residues. In germline, CDR1 is LNHDA, CDR2 SQIVND (reference sequence). Trimming took 5 bases from V and 3 from J; bases not matched to a gene: 3. The entire variable domain, with the rest obtained from reference TRBV19 and TRBJ2-7, is as follows: DGGITQSPKYLFRKEGQNVTLSCEQNLNHDAMYWYRQDPGQGLRLIYYSQIVNDFQKGDIAEGYSVSREKKESFPLTVTSAQKNPTAFYLCASSPGGGYEQYFGPGTRLTVT.

The J gene is TRBJ1-1, the V gene TRBV6-5; TRBD1 is a possible D gene (5 bases). V lost 0 bases and J 5 bases, leaving 7 bases between the germline ends. This CDR3 is built from 13 residues. Germline V gene data show CDR1 as MNHEY and CDR2 as SVGAGI. The CDR3 reads CASSYSGVTEAFF. CDR3 bases: TGTGCCAGCAGTTACTCAGGGGTGACTGAAGCTTTCTTT.

This chain links TRBV5-1 with TRBJ2-7, with D possibly TRBD1 on 6 matching bases. The CDR3 extends over 14 amino acids. Trimming shortened V by 0 bases and J by 6 bases, and 13 bases separated the two germline ends. The V gene's germline CDR1 is SGHRS and CDR2 YFSETQ. The CDR3 sequence: CASSLAVRGAEQYF. The CDR3 DNA follows: TGCGCCAGCAGCTTGGCTGTCAGGGGAGCCGAGCAGTACTTC.

The V and J genes are TRBV10-1 and TRBJ2-7, with D possibly TRBD2 on 7 matching bases. V was trimmed by 3 bases and J by 2 bases, leaving 17 bases between them. Germline V gene data show CDR1 as WNHNN and CDR2 as SYGVQD (reference sequence). This CDR3 region has 16 residues. CDR3 in DNA: TGCGCCAGCAGTGATTCCCCGGGGGGCCTACCCTACGAGCAGTACTTC. This encodes CASSDSPGGLPYEQYF.

This sequence joins TRBV19 and TRBJ1-5; 8 bases agree with TRBD1. CDR1 and CDR2 (germline): LNHDA, SQIVND (reference sequence). The CDR3 loop spans 14 amino acids. Unmatched junction bases numbered 4, after V lost 6 bases and J lost 3 bases. The CDR3 protein is CASSEDRDNQPQHF. The DNA of the CDR3 is TGTGCCAGTAGCGAGGACAGGGACAATCAGCCCCAGCATTTT.

The chain's CDR3 is CAWTLSVGGELFF. In DNA form, the CDR3 reads TGTGCCTGGACCCTATCGGTAGGCGGGGAGCTGTTTTTT. The rearrangement uses TRBV30 and TRBJ2-2, with D unresolved. The CDR3 sequence is 13 residues long. Germline V lookup: CDR1 GTSNPN, CDR2 SVGIG (reference sequence). The V and J ends lost 4 bases and 7 bases respectively, with 13 bases between them.

This sequence joins TRBV27 and TRBJ2-7; 8 bases agree with TRBD1. The germline CDR1 and CDR2 sequences are MNHEY and SMNVEV (reference sequence). V lost 6 bases to trimming and J lost 2 bases; unmatched junction nucleotides: 6. This CDR3 is 14 amino acids long. CDR3 coding DNA: TGTGCCAGCAGCCACGGGACAGGTACCTACGAGCAGTACTTC. It translates to CASSHGTGTYEQYF.

The chain couples TRBV11-2 to TRBJ1-2; D might be TRBD1 (5 bases). Germline V gene sequence: CDR1 SGHAT, CDR2 FQNNGV. V lost 5 bases and J lost 0, with 19 bases in between. The CDR3 spans 17 residues. The DNA for the CDR3 is TGTGCCAGCAGCGCCCTTACCCGGGACCCTACTAACTATGGCTACACCTTC. Translation: CASSALTRDPTNYGYTF.

This sequence joins TRBV5-4 and TRBJ2-7; no clear D gene. CDR1 and CDR2 from the germline V gene are SGHNT and YYREEE (reference sequence). This CDR3 has 12 amino acids. The V end was cut by 6 bases, the J end by 2 bases, with 9 bases between. The CDR3: CASNSDTYEQYF. The CDR3 bases are TGTGCCAGCAATTCTGATACCTACGAGCAGTACTTC.

The rearrangement uses TRBV27 and TRBJ2-1; TRBD2 might be the D (5 bases). The V gene's germline CDR1 is MNHEY and CDR2 SMNVEV (reference sequence). The CDR3 runs 13 residues. V shed 5 bases and J shed 14 bases, with 19 bases lying between them. CDR3 in DNA: TGTGCCAGCAGTCCACGGGGTACCAAGGTAAAGTTCTTC. This sequence encodes CASSPRGTKVKFF.

The CDR3 loop reads CASSGRETSGSQETQYF. CDR3 coding DNA: TGTGCCAGCAGCGGAAGAGAGACTAGCGGGAGTCAAGAGACCCAGTACTTC. J is TRBJ2-5 and V is TRBV9, with 12 bases lining up with TRBD2. Trimming took 3 bases from V and 2 from J; bases not matched to a gene: 8. This CDR3 is 17 amino acids long. Germline V gene sequence: CDR1 SGDLS, CDR2 YYNGEE.

The chain has TRBV7-8 and TRBJ2-7; unclear D gene. Germline V gene lookup returns CDR1 SGHVS and CDR2 FQNEAQ. CDR3 length: 16 amino acids. The germline V and J ends were trimmed by 4 bases and 2 bases, with 18 bases remaining between them. In DNA form, the CDR3 reads TGTGCCAGCAGCTCCCCTCTAGTACCCTCTCCCTACGAGCAGTACTTC. This gives the protein CASSSPLVPSPYEQYF.

V and J are TRBV5-6 and TRBJ2-3; 11 nucleotides agree with TRBD2. The germline CDR1 and CDR2 sequences are SGHDT and YYEEEE. Germline trimming cut 4 bases from V and 6 bases from J; bases unmatched to any gene: 7. The CDR3 covers 15 residues. The CDR3 loop reads CASSVELAGADTQYF. In nucleotides, the CDR3 is TGTGCCAGCAGCGTCGAACTAGCGGGAGCGGATACGCAGTATTTT. Looking up the rest from reference TRBV5-6 and TRBJ2-3 gives the full variable domain: DAGVTQSPTHLIKTRGQQVTLRCSPKSGHDTVSWYQQALGQGPQFIFQYYEEEERQRGNFPDRFSGHQFPNYSSELNVNALLLGDSALYLCASSVELAGADTQYFGPGTRLTVL.

The chain employs TRBV11-2 and TRBJ2-7; D is perhaps TRBD2 (5 bases). The germline gives CDR1 SGHAT, CDR2 FQNNGV. This CDR3 region has 15 residues. The V end lost 1 base, the J end lost 2 bases, and 12 bases lay between the germline ends. DNA of the CDR3: TGTGCCAGCAGCTTAGGGCCGGCGGGCACCTACGAGCAGTACTTC. It yields the protein CASSLGPAGTYEQYF.

The chain is built from TRBV28 and TRBJ1-6; TRBD1 is a possible D gene (5 bases). The CDR3 loop spans 14 amino acids. V shed 3 bases and J shed 5 bases, with 8 bases lying between them. From germline, CDR1 is MDHEN and CDR2 SYDVKM. The CDR3 is CASSLRGDNSPLHF. CDR3 DNA: TGTGCCAGCAGTTTGAGGGGCGATAATTCACCCCTCCACTTT.

About this clone: Additional DNA sequences in this sample encode the identical CDR3. This chain links TRBV27 with TRBJ2-7, with 13 bases identical to TRBD2. The germline CDR1 and CDR2 sequences are MNHEY and SMNVEV (reference sequence). V gave up 5 bases and J gave up 2 bases; unmatched junction bases: 3. The CDR3 spans 15 residues. The CDR3 sequence: CASSAGTSGTYEQYF. As DNA, the CDR3 is TGTGCCAGCAGTGCCGGGACTAGCGGGACCTACGAGCAGTACTTC.

This rearrangement joins TRBV30 to TRBJ1-1, with TRBD1 identical over 8 bases. The CDR3 consists of 12 residues. V gave up 5 bases and J gave up 1 base; unmatched junction bases: 0. Germline V gene data show CDR1 as GTSNPN and CDR2 as SVGIG (reference sequence). The CDR3 is CAWDRGNTEAFF. The CDR3 DNA reads as TGTGCCTGGGACAGGGGGAACACTGAAGCTTTCTTT.